This record concerns one T cell receptor (beta chain) sequence. What it recognizes is unknown. Genomic DNA templated the TCR beta VDJ and CDR3 profiling. TCRdb fed the reads into MiXCR, producing one record per CDR3 protein. The repertoire includes more than 150,000 distinct CDR3 sequences, more than 45% of them detected once, and about 9.5% sits in the top ten. The data originate from a study of CD8+CD57+ T cells in acquired aplastic anemia. The wider study: Average DNA yield from sorted CD4+ and CD8+ cells was approximately 3 ug. General observations from the study: In common between the patients and the controls were approximately 28 CD8+ CDR3 sequences.

Patients who underwent sequencing had shown CD8+CD57+ cell expansion by flow cytometry. Patients uniformly had severe acquired aplastic anemia. The CDR3 loop spans 13 amino acids. Between the trimmed V and J ends, which lost 6 bases and 2 bases, there was a span of 11 bases. Looked up from germline, CDR1 is SNHLY and CDR2 is FYNNEI. Sequenced sample: sorted CD4+, CD8+, or CD8+CD57+ T cells (not recorded which) from PBMCs. The clonotype originates from a human donor with aplastic anemia. This sequence joins TRBV2 and TRBJ2-7; no firm D call. The CDR3 sequence: CASRDRVPYEQYF. CDR3 DNA: TGTGCCAGCAGGGACCGGGTTCCCTACGAGCAGTACTTC.